Detailed here is one T cell receptor beta chain. From germline, CDR1 is SEHNR and CDR2 FQNEAQ (reference sequence). The CDR3 totals 13 residues. The V end lost 0 bases, the J end lost 5 bases, and 7 bases lay between the germline ends. This sample is part of a study of blood T cell repertoires in COVID-19. The overall study: Sites across the United States, Italy and Spain contributed samples from acute and convalescent COVID-19. T cells, B-cell-depleted T cells, or PBMCs provided the cDNA or gDNA that served as material.

Per the study methods: Scientists estimated how many nucleated cells there were by amplifying reference gene primers. Profiled with immunoSEQ multiplex PCR; TCRdb holds only in-frame clones, not every one. The V and J calls and clone size come from that table; D and trimming were worked out from the DNA. The sample has tens of thousands of clones; about 79% are singletons. This chain uses TRBV7-9 with TRBJ1-2; D unclear. The sequence was obtained from a woman in her forties or fifties with acute or convalescent COVID-19. The specimen sequenced was peripheral blood. The DNA for the CDR3 is TGTGCCAGCAGCTTAGCGAGGGATTATGGCTACACCTTC. This sequence encodes CASSLARDYGYTF.